This T cell receptor beta chain stems from a study of T cells after yellow fever vaccination. With respect to this clonotype: Its target is not known.

Germline loops: CDR1 SGHAT, CDR2 FQNNGV. Germline trimming cut 0 bases from V and 8 bases from J; bases unmatched to any gene: 10. This CDR3 contains 16 residues. General observations from the study: Peaking on day 5 versus 15, the secondary response was faster but weaker. Post-booster reappearance was seen for most primary-vaccination clones (nearly 97% CD4, roughly 86% CD8). CD4 and CD8 compartments shared a small share of clonotypes, likely from convergent recombination.

TCRdb analysed the 5' RACE reads with MiXCR anew, one entry per CDR3 protein. The data hold around 360,000 distinct CDR3 sequences, with around a tenth observed a single time. The starting material was PBMCs, obtained on the day of the first yellow fever vaccination. The clonotype was recovered from a young man who received the YFV17D yellow fever vaccine. The V call is TRBV11-2, the J call TRBJ1-2, with 9 positions matching TRBD1. CDR3 coding DNA: TGTGCCAGCAGCTTAGATGTGGGACAGGGTCCCTACGGCTACACCTTC. Its protein product is CASSLDVGQGPYGYTF.